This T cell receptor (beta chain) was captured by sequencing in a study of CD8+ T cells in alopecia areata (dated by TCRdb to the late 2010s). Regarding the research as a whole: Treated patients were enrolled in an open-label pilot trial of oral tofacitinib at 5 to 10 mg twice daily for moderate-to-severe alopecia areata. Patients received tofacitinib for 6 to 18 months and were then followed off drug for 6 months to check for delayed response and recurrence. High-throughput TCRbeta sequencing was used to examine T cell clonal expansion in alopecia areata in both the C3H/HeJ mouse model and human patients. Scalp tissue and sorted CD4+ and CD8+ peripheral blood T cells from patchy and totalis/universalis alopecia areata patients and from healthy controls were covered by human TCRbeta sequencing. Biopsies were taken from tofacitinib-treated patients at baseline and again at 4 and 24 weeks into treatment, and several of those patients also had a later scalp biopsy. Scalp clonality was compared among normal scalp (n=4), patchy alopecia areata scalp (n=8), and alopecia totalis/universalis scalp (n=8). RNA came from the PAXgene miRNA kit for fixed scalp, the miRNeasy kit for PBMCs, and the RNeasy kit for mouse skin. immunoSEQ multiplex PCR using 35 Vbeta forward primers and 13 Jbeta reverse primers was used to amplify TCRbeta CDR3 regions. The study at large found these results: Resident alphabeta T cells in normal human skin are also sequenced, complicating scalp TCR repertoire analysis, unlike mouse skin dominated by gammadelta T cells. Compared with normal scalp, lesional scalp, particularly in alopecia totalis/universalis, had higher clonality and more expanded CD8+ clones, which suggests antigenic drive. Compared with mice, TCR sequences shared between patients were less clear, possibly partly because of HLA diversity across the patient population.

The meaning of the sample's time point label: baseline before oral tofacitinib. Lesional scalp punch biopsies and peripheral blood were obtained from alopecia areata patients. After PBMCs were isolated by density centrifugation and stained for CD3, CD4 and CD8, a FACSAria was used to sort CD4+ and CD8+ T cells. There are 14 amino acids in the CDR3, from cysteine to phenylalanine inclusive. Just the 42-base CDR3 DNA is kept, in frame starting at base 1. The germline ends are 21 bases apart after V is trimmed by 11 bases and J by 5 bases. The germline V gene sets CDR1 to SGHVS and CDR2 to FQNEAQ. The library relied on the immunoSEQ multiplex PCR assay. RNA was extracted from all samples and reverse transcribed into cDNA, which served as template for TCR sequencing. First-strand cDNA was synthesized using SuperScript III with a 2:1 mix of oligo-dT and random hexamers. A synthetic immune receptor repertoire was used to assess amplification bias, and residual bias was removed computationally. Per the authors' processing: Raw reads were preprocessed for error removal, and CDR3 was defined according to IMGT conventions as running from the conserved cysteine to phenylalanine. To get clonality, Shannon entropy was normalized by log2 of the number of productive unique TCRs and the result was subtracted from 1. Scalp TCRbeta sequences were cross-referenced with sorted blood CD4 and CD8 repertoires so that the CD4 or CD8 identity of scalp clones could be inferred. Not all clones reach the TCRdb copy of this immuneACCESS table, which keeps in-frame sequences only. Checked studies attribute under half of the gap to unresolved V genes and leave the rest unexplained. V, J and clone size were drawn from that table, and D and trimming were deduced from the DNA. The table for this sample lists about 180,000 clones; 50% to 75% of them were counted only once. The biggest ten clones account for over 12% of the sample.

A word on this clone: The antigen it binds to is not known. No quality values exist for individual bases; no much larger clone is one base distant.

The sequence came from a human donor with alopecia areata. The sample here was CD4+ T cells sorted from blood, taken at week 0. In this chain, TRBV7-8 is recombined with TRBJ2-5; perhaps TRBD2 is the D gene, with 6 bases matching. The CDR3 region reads CAVDSGTPWETQYF. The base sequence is TGTGCCGTAGATAGCGGAACCCCCTGGGAGACCCAGTACTTC.